This T cell receptor beta chain was recovered during a study of cytomegalovirus exposure and HLA in healthy donors. Study overall: When about 400 donors were genotyped, approximately 81% of them were found to fall in the Caucasian-associated ancestry cluster.

13 Jbeta primers and 60 Vbeta primers were used for the PCR. Data came from immunoSEQ multiplex PCR; TCRdb stores just in-frame clones and leaves some out. The top ten clones hold about 2.5% of a sample with 100,000 or so clones, over 60% of them seen once. On this clone: Its antigen is not known.

Findings and limits, study-wide: Other equally common chains were less clonally expanded than HLA-associated TCR beta chains, a later analysis showed. Researchers had no immune exposure information except CMV serostatus available.

The source of this sequence is a female donor in good health and CMV-seronegative. Source material: PBMCs.

The DNA for the CDR3 is TGTGCCAGCAGCCAAAACATGAACACTGAAGCTTTCTTT. Protein: CASSQNMNTEAFF. The J gene is TRBJ1-1, the V gene TRBV14; D call uncertain. Trimming shortened V by 2 bases and J by 0 bases, and 4 bases separated the two germline ends. Germline V gene data show CDR1 as SGHDN and CDR2 as FVKESK. The CDR3 runs 13 residues.